This section outlines one T cell receptor beta chain sequence together with its context. The antigen is unknown. The data were obtained in a study of post-analysis software for immune sequencing data. Study background: Secondary progressive, relapsing-remitting and progressive-relapsing multiple sclerosis were among the included disease courses.

Study-level results: Strong co-clustering by F measure linked samples that shared a preparation batch. Patients carried several TRBV segments more frequently than controls did, and TRBV5-6, TRBV5-1 and TRBV20-1 were among them.

cDNA libraries for TCR beta contained unique molecular identifiers. It was from approximately 0.91 to 9.4 million T cells that some 500,000 cDNA molecules came. In TCRdb, the PCR reads were re-called with MiXCR into one record per CDR3 protein. The data contain 800,000 to 950,000 distinct CDR3 sequences, about 50% of them seen just once; the ten biggest clones take up 4.6%. The V end was cut by 0 bases, the J end by 2 bases, with 12 bases between. This CDR3 has 15 residues. CDR1 is SGHRS, CDR2 YFSETQ, per germline. The gene calls are TRBV5-1 and TRBJ2-7; the D call may be TRBD1 or TRBD2 (5 bases each). The clonotype comes from a girl aged 5-17 years with multiple sclerosis. Material for sequencing was blood. CDR3 nucleotide sequence: TGCGCCAGCAGCTTGGGCAGCCTGGGGGCCTACGAGCAGTACTTC. Protein product: CASSLGSLGAYEQYF.